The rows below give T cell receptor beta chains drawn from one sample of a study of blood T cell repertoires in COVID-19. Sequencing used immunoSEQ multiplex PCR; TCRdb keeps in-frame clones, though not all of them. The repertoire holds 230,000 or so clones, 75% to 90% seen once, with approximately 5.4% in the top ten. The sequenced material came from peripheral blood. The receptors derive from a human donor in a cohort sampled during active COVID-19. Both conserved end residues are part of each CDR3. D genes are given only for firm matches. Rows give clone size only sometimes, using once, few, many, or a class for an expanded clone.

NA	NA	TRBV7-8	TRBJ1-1	TGTGCCAGCAGCTTAGCTCGGGGGTTGACTGAAGCTTTCTTT	CASSLARGLTEAFF
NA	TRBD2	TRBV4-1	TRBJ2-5	TGCGCCAGCAGCCCAACCGGGACTAGCGGTTTGGTGGCCCAGTACTTC	CASSPTGTSGLVAQYF
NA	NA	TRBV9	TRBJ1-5	TGTGCCAGCAGCGCCTCCGGGGAACCTGATAGCAATCAGCCCCAGCATTTT	CASSASGEPDSNQPQHF
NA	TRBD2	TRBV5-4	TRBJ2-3	TGTGCCAGCAGCTTGGCTCTAAGAATAGCGGGGACAGATACGCAGTATTTT	CASSLALRIAGTDTQYF
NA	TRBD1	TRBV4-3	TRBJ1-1	TGCGCCAGCAGCCAAACCCGGGACAGAAACACTGAAGCTTTCTTT	CASSQTRDRNTEAFF
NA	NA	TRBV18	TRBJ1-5	TGTGCCAGCTCACTCCAAGCAGGGAATCAGCCCCAGCATTTT	CASSLQAGNQPQHF
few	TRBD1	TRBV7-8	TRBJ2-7	TGTGCCAGCAGCTTAGGGACAGGGTCCCACGAGCAGTACTTC	CASSLGTGSHEQYF
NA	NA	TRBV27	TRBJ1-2	TGTGCCAGCAGGGCGGGACGGGGATTCTATGGCTACACCTTC	CASRAGRGFYGYTF
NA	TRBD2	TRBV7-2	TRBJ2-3	TGTGCCAGCAGCGTACTAGCGGGAGGGACAGATACGCAGTATTTT	CASSVLAGGTDTQYF
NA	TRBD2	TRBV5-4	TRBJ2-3	TGTGCCAGCAGCGCCCGAACTAGCGGGAGGCCAGATACGCAGTATTTT	CASSARTSGRPDTQYF
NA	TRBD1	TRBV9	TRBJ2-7	TGTGCCAGCAGCGTCGGACAGGGGGCTTCGGACGAGCAGTACTTC	CASSVGQGASDEQYF
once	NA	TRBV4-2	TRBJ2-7	TGTGCCAGCAGCCCTCGAGTCACCTACGAGCAGTACTTC	CASSPRVTYEQYF
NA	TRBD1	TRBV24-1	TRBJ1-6	TGTGCCACCAGTGATTACAGGGGGAATGGAAGGGAGAATTCACCCCTCCACTTT	CATSDYRGNGRENSPLHF
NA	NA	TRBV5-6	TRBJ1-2	TGTGCCAGCAGCTTCTTTGTTCAGGTAGAAGGCTACACCTTC	CASSFFVQVEGYTF
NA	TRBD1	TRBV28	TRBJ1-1	TGTGCCAGCAGCCTAACGGGCAGGGGGTGGAACACTGAAGCTTTCTTT	CASSLTGRGWNTEAFF
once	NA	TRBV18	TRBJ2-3	TGTGCCAGCTCACCAGGATTAGCTGGCACAGATACGCAGTATTTT	CASSPGLAGTDTQYF
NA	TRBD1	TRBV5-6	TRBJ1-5	TGTGCCAGCAGCCGCCGCGGGACAGGGAGATGGCCCCAGCATTTT	CASSRRGTGRWPQHF
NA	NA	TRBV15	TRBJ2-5	TGTGCCACCAGCAGAACCCTTGGGAGCTTTGGAGAGACCCAGTACTTC	CATSRTLGSFGETQYF
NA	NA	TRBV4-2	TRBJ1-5	TGTGCCAGCAGCCAGGGGGGGTATCAGCCCCAGCATTTT	CASSQGGYQPQHF
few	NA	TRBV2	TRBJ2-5	TGTGCCAGCAACACACTTTTGACAGTAGAGACCCAGTACTTC	CASNTLLTVETQYF
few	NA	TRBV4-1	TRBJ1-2	TGCGCCAGCAGCCCGGTCAACAGGGCGGCCGGTGGCTACACCTTC	CASSPVNRAAGGYTF
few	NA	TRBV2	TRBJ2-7	TGTGCCAGCAGTGCTCCCAGCGCACCCTACGAGCAGTACTTC	CASSAPSAPYEQYF
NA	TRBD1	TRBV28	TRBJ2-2	TGTGCCAGCAGTTTCGACAGGGGCACCGGGGAGCTGTTTTTT	CASSFDRGTGELFF
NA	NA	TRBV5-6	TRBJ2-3	TGTGCCAGCAGCCCTCTTCTACGACTAAGCACAGATACGCAGTATTTT	CASSPLLRLSTDTQYF
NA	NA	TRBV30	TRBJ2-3	TGTGCCTGGACCGGGTCTCCAGATACGCAGTATTTT	CAWTGSPDTQYF
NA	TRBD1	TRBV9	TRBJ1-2	TGTGCCAGCAGCGTAGGGCAGGGGGTCAACTATGGCTACACCTTC	CASSVGQGVNYGYTF
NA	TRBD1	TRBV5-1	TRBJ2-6	TGCGCCAGCAGCTCGAAGACAGGGGGCGCCTCTGGGGCCAACGTCCTGACTTTC	CASSSKTGGASGANVLTF
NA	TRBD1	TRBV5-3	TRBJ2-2	TGTGCCAGAAGTCACCGGGACAGGGACACCGGGGAGCTGTTTTTT	CARSHRDRDTGELFF
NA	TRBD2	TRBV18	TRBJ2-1	TGTGCCAGCTCACCCACTAGCGGGGGTCGCAATGAGCAGTTCTTC	CASSPTSGGRNEQFF
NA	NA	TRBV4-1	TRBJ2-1	TGCGCCAGCAGCCAAGATTATGCGGGGTCCTACAATGAGCAGTTCTTC	CASSQDYAGSYNEQFF
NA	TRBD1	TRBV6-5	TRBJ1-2	TGTGCCAGCAGTTACTCGACAGGGATATATGGCTACACCTTC	CASSYSTGIYGYTF
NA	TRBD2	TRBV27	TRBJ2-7	TGTGCCAGCAGTTTTAGCGGGAGCTCCTACGAGCAGTACTTC	CASSFSGSSYEQYF
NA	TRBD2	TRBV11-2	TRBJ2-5	TGTGCCAGCCAAGGGGGGAGCGGGAGCGTCCGGGAGACCCAGTACTTC	CASQGGSGSVRETQYF
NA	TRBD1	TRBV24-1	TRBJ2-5	TGTGCCACCAGCCAGACAGGGCGAGGAGAGACCCAGTACTTC	CATSQTGRGETQYF
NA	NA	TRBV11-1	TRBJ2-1	TGTGCCAGCAGCCCCCCAGGGGCCCAAACCTACAATGAGCAGTTCTTC	CASSPPGAQTYNEQFF
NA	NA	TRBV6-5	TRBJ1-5	TGTGCCAGCAGTCTCCACAAGACCCAGCATTTT	CASSLHKTQHF
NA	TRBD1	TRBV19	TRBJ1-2	TGTGCCAGTAAGGGGAGGGACAGGGCCAACTATGGCTACACCTTC	CASKGRDRANYGYTF
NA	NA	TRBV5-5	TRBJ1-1	TGTGCCAGCAAATCAGGGTCGGCGTACACTGAAGCTTTCTTT	CASKSGSAYTEAFF
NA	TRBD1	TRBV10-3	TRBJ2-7	TGTGCCATCAGGGACCCGGGACAGGGTTCATCCTACGAGCAGTACTTC	CAIRDPGQGSSYEQYF
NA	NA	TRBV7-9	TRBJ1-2	TGTGCCAGCAGCCTGGAGGCTCTCTATGGCTACACCTTC	CASSLEALYGYTF
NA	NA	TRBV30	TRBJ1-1	TGTGCCTGGAGTGTACGGGTGGAGAACACTGAAGCTTTCTTT	CAWSVRVENTEAFF
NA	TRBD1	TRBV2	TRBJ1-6	TGTGCCAGCAGCAGGACAGGGAACTATAATTCACCCCTCCACTTT	CASSRTGNYNSPLHF
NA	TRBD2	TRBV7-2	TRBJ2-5	TGTGCCAGCGCAGAATGGAGCGGGAGGCAAGAGACCCAGTACTTC	CASAEWSGRQETQYF
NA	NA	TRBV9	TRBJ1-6	TGTGCCAGCAGCGCCTCAGGGGTTTATTCACCCCTCCACTTT	CASSASGVYSPLHF
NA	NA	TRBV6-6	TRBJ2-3	TGTGCCAGCACCACATCAGGGGTCCCAGATACGCAGTATTTT	CASTTSGVPDTQYF
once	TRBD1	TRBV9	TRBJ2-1	TGTGCCAGCAGCTACCTAGGGGGACAGGGTAATGAGCAGTTCTTC	CASSYLGGQGNEQFF
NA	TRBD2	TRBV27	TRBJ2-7	TGTGCCAGCAGCCCCACTAGCGGGAGAATGTACGAGCAGTACTTC	CASSPTSGRMYEQYF
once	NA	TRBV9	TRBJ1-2	TGTGCCAGCAGCGTAGACCCAGGGCCTCACACCTTC	CASSVDPGPHTF
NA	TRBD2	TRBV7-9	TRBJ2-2	TGTGCCAGCAGCTTTAGCGGGGTTATCAGCGGGGAGCTGTTTTTT	CASSFSGVISGELFF
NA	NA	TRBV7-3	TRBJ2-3	TGTGCCAGCAGCTTAACGATGACTAGGGGAGATACGCAGTATTTT	CASSLTMTRGDTQYF